This entry is about one T cell receptor beta chain. Profiled with immunoSEQ multiplex PCR; TCRdb holds only in-frame clones, not every one. This sample has some 61,000 clones; roughly 85% occur once, and the top ten carry 3% to 3.5%. The data were obtained in a study of neoadjuvant anti-PD-1 for oral cavity cancer. Time point indicated: after neoadjuvant nivolumab, at surgical resection. These newly diagnosed stage II-IVA oral cavity squamous cell carcinoma patients had no prior systemic or radiation treatment. The V gene end was trimmed by 4 bases and the J gene end by 2 bases; junction bases not matched to a gene: 6. The CDR3 consists of 15 residues. Germline V gene lookup returns CDR1 SGHTA and CDR2 FQGNSA.

The TCR originated in a person between 40 and 79 years old with oral cavity squamous cell carcinoma. This material consisted of PBMCs, taken after nivolumab (anti-PD-1) treatment. The V call is TRBV7-2, the J call TRBJ1-2, with TRBD1 matching 8 bases. The CDR3 is CASSYGQGENYGYTF. The CDR3 DNA follows: TGTGCCAGCAGCTACGGACAGGGAGAGAACTATGGCTACACCTTC.